This TCR beta chain comes out of a study of shared clonotypes between healthy human individuals (dated by TCRdb to about 2020). As for the study more broadly: The cohort included three men and a couple of women between 18 and 49 years of age. For each donor, three plates each were used for CD4 naive and CD4 memory, two plates were used for CD8 naive, and one plate was used for CD8 memory. Blood TCR repertoires of roughly 5 healthy adults were deeply sequenced to estimate repertoire size and the extent of clonotype sharing between individuals. Libraries were prepared and TCR repertoires were sequenced by different laboratories using diverse techniques, in order to increase sequencing depth and limit assay-specific biases. Per donor, leukapheresis produced somewhere between about 0.9 and 10 billion PBMCs.

The paper's findings and limits, for the study overall: Rarefaction of sorted-subset datasets indicated incomplete sequencing despite the large sequencing depth. Based on pairwise subsampling, the degree of clonotype sharing among donors was expected to be affected by sequencing depth. Sampling was limited to blood, and TCR repertoires in tissue likely differ from TCR repertoires in blood. Clonotypes shared by all four sorted-subset donors showed higher generation probabilities than non-shared clonotypes. Larger estimated clonotype richness was generally found for naive subsets than for memory subsets. Across a few donors, approximately 5% of naive CD4, around 3.5% of naive CD8, about 2% of memory CD4, and about 0.4% of memory CD8 clonotypes were shared. The genetic and exposure-history diversity represented was limited by the small number of donors.

Remarks on this clone: There is no known antigen for this receptor. No qualities accompany the bases; no much larger clone lies one base away.

Donors were healthy HIV-negative adults with no recently reported acute infections or vaccinations. All donors were Caucasian adults living in Nashville, Tennessee, USA. CD4+ T cells were enriched through magnetic negative selection, after which naive cells were positively selected on CD45RA and the remaining negative fraction served as the memory subset. Blood was collected by leukapheresis, and PBMCs were isolated by Ficoll-Histopaque density gradient centrifugation and then cryopreserved in liquid nitrogen vapor phase. Analytical flow cytometry was used to check the purity and quantity of each magnetically sorted T cell population. From each sorted fraction, genomic DNA was isolated and quantified by UV absorbance on a Nanodrop 2000c. Using the deep immunoSEQ assay, TCR CDR3 regions were amplified from genomic DNA by multiplex PCR. Extracted genomic DNA from each cell subset was spread evenly across all wells of several immunoSEQ 96-well plates, with each plate serving as a replicate. For sorted subsets, 150 to 250 ng genomic DNA, equal to 30,000 to 35,000 T cell genomes, was loaded into each replicate PCR. Purified libraries were quantified with a Qubit 3.0 fluorometer, sized on a Bioanalyzer 2100, and re-quantified with the KAPA Library Quantification kit. Every immunoSEQ 96-well plate was sequenced on a separate single-read 150-cycle Illumina NextSeq 550 flow cell. The authors' pipeline ran thus. Because the immunoSEQ output held only junctional sequences and lacked quality scores, the filtering could not match the filtering applied to full-length reads. Sequences were annotated with PyIR, a Python wrapper for IgBLAST v1.9, and V/J genes and CDR3 were assigned using IMGT germline references. Reads were filtered out if the reads had weak V/J assignments (E-value above 1e-6), no CDR3, stop codons, out-of-frame junctions, or ambiguous translated residues. V3J clonotypes were defined by identical inferred V gene, J gene, and CDR3 amino acid sequence. Percentage overlap between repertoires was computed as shared unique clonotypes divided by the size of the smaller repertoire. RTK rarefaction, the Chao1 estimator, and Recon v2.1 estimates of unobserved clonotypes were used to assess repertoire richness. Generation probabilities for all TCRbeta clonotypes obtained by the gDNA method from a few donors were computed using OLGA. TCRdb obtained this table from immuneACCESS and retained in-frame rearrangements with V and J assigned. These tables miss some clones; where compared with another copy, unresolved V genes account for less than half of the shortfall, and the remainder is unexplained. The V and J calls and clone size are taken from that table; D and trimming were inferred from the DNA. Counted in this sample were hundreds of thousands of clones; around 78% of them appeared once. The top ten clones comprise more than 1.5% of the sample.

This TCR was recovered from a woman aged 25 to 45 in good health. The sequenced sample was memory CD4+ T cells sorted from blood. The cell subset or site label corresponds to: CD45RA-negative fraction.

The CDR3 region: CASSLGLGTGANVLTF. At the DNA level, the sequence is TGTGCCAGCAGCTTAGGCCTGGGTACTGGGGCCAACGTCCTGACTTTC. The chain is encoded by TRBV13 joined to TRBJ2-6; the D gene lacks a confident call. The junction shows trimming of 0 bases on V and 2 bases on J, plus 8 bases between the germline ends. The CDR1 and CDR2 encoded by the germline V gene (reference sequence) are PRHDT and FYEKMQ. From the cysteine up to the phenylalanine, the CDR3 has a length of 16 residues. The read is trimmed to its CDR3 DNA, 48 bases read in frame from base 1.